Included here is one T cell receptor (beta chain) sequence, with context. The data derive from a study of T cell changes during pregnancy in multiple sclerosis. The trim removed 5 bases at V and 6 bases at J, leaving 2 bases unmatched. CDR1 SGHTA and CDR2 FQGTGA come from the germline V gene. CDR3 length: 14 residues. The assay was immunoSEQ multiplex PCR, and TCRdb's table has in-frame clones only and misses some. Counted here are roughly 100,000 clones, around 90% occurring once; the ten biggest clones make up approximately 1.6%. The receptor was derived from a female donor with multiple sclerosis, enrolled in a pregnancy study. The rearrangement joins TRBV7-3 to TRBJ2-3; TRBD2 matches at 13 bases. This sample comprised peripheral blood, obtained after pregnancy. CDR3 sequence: CASSPGLAGDTQYF. The CDR3 DNA reads as TGTGCCAGCAGCCCGGGACTAGCGGGGGATACGCAGTATTTT.